The T cell receptor (beta chain) under discussion was sequenced for a study of Ad26.COV2.S vaccination and SARS-CoV-2 variants. For the study at large: Participants got Ad26.COV2.S intramuscularly, once or twice 56 days apart. Study-wide points: From the TCR breadth and depth analyses, total T cell responses may have been underestimated. Vaccinated and placebo-treated recipients had similar non-spike TCR breadth.

As regards this clone: Its antigen is still unknown.

After removal of 2 bases from V and 5 bases from J, the junction contained 2 bases not matched to a gene. The CDR3 contains 14 residues. Germline V gene lookup returns CDR1 MDHEN and CDR2 SYDVKM. Sequencing was performed with immunoSEQ multiplex PCR; in TCRdb, only in-frame clones are kept and a portion is missing. The sample records 400,000 to 450,000 clones, roughly 87% being singletons. As for treatment: about 20 received Ad26.COV2.S at low or high dose, single or two shots; five or six received placebo; per-sample allocation not given. Day 63 following the first vaccine or placebo injection was when the samples were taken. In Boston, the donor was an adult between 18-55 years of age.

This clonotype originated in a person aged 18-60 years who received the Ad26.COV2.S COVID-19 vaccine or a placebo. Material: peripheral blood, obtained in a trial of Ad26.COV2.S vaccine versus placebo. This chain connects TRBV28 to TRBJ2-3; 9 nucleotides match TRBD2. DNA for the CDR3: TGTGCCAGCAGTTTACGCGGGAGGGTAGATACGCAGTATTTT. It codes for CASSLRGRVDTQYF. Full variable domain (outside the CDR3, taken from reference TRBV28 and TRBJ2-3): DVKVTQSSRYLVKRTGEKVFLECVQDMDHENMFWYRQDPGLGLRLIYFSYDVKMKEKGDIPEGYSVSREKKERFSLILESASTNQTSMYLCASSLRGRVDTQYFGPGTRLTVL.